This T cell receptor beta chain stems from a study of a mutant IDH1 vaccine in newly diagnosed glioma (dated by TCRdb to 2020 to 2022). Some background on the complete study: The approximately 30 treated patients were approximately 62% male and roughly 40% female, with a mean age of approximately 40 years. Before enrollment, patients had received standard therapy of radiotherapy alone, temozolomide alone, or radiochemotherapy with temozolomide; most received the combination. Peripheral blood samples were drawn at six visits, namely V03 (baseline), V05, V07, V10, V12 and V13. Longitudinal TCRB deep sequencing was performed for 20 to 30 treated patients wherever samples were available for exploratory analyses. Beyond this particular receptor, the publication reports: Availability determined which PBMC samples were chosen for TCRB deep sequencing. It was noted by the authors that analyses of patient blood samples could not be reproduced owing to sample limitations. Vaccine-induced immune responses across multiple MHC alleles were detected in approximately 94% of patients. Pseudoprogression appeared unrelated to alterations in the top peripheral T cell clonotypes detected by TCRB sequencing.

V is pared back by 3 bases and J by 0 bases, with 12 bases lying between the germline termini. The germline V gene encodes CDR1 SGHTS and CDR2 YDEGEE. There are 15 amino acids in the CDR3, from cysteine to phenylalanine inclusive. Only the CDR3 part of the read is kept: 45 bases, read in frame from the first base. Library creation used the immunoSEQ multiplex PCR assay. Rearranged TCR beta chain sequences were amplified using the hsTCRB Kit according to the manufacturer's protocol. TCRB libraries were sequenced on an Illumina MiSeq. From the authors' description of their analysis: Demultiplexing, trimming and gene mapping were performed with the kit vendor's proprietary platform. Sourced from immuneACCESS, this table was stored by TCRdb with only in-frame sequences that have V and J called. A share of the clones is absent; for the studies checked, an unresolved V gene accounts for under half, and the remainder has no known explanation. The V and J calls and clone size are taken from that table; D and trimming were inferred from the DNA. The sample table records tens of thousands of clones; more than 65% of these occur just once. The ten biggest clones cover less than 6.5% of the sample.

The table lists this clone with a few counts. It has no known antigen specificity. One base away there is no much larger clone; base qualities are not given. Per the publication, the time point label means: baseline, week 1 (first vaccination visit). The intended sense of this specimen's treatment or condition label: pre-vaccination baseline after standard-of-care therapy. The donors had newly diagnosed IDH1-mutant astrocytomas of WHO grade 3 or 4 that showed loss of nuclear ATRX. The samples were drawn from NOA16, a multicentre, single-arm, open-label phase I trial in Germany that tested a mutant IDH1 peptide vaccine in humans for the first time. Blood drawn at visit V03 was used as the baseline sample for immunogenicity testing. Genomic DNA for TCRB sequencing was isolated from EDTA blood with the DNeasy Blood and Tissue Kit.

The sample was PBMCs, taken from a glioma patient treated with radiotherapy, temozolomide or both. The rearranged chain carries TRBV5-8 and TRBJ1-1; TRBD1 is perhaps the D gene, given 6 matching bases. The origin of this receptor is a man between 40 and 49 years old with glioma. Some clones in this sample may be carry-over from other donors' samples. The DNA sequence reads TGTGCCAGCAGCTGGAGACAGGCGATGAACACTGAAGCTTTCTTT. It is translated as CASSWRQAMNTEAFF.